Shown below are 25 T cell receptor beta chains from a single sample sequenced in a study of T cells in Graves' hyperthyroidism and ophthalmopathy. It was RNA transcripts that yielded the amplified TCR beta CDR3 regions. The primer set for the first-round RT-PCR of the TCR CDR3 was HTBI. TCRdb passed the multiplex PCR reads through MiXCR, listing each CDR3 protein once. Of 700,000 or so distinct CDR3 sequences listed, 15% to 20% are singletons. The sequencing sample was made of blood. The source is a man aged 18 to 30 with Graves' hyperthyroidism.

This clonotype was recorded many times. This chain connects TRBV28 to TRBJ2-7; the D call may be TRBD1 or TRBD2 (5 bases each). The germline V gene has CDR1 MDHEN and CDR2 SYDVKM. The V end was cut by 5 bases, the J end by 2 bases, with 16 bases between. This CDR3 contains 15 residues. CDR3 amino acids: CASSPSYGATYEQYF. The CDR3 region has the DNA TGTGCCAGCAGTCCGTCGTACGGGGCCACCTACGAGCAGTACTTC. Based on the CDR3 plus reference TRBV28 and TRBJ2-7, the full variable domain is DVKVTQSSRYLVKRTGEKVFLECVQDMDHENMFWYRQDPGLGLRLIYFSYDVKMKEKGDIPEGYSVSREKKERFSLILESASTNQTSMYLCASSPSYGATYEQYFGPGTRLTVT.

This clonotype was seen ten or more times. The chain combines TRBV12-3 or TRBV12-4 with TRBJ2-3; 10 bases match TRBD2. The V segment lost 6 bases and the J segment 1 base; nucleotides outside the gene matches: 4. The CDR3 contains 15 residues. CDR3 DNA: TGTGCCAGCAGGAGGACTAGCGGACGCACAGATACGCAGTATTTT. Encoded protein: CASRRTSGRTDTQYF.

This chain joins TRBV5-8 and TRBJ2-3, with D tentatively TRBD1 or TRBD2 (5 bases each). With 8 bases removed from V and 5 bases from J, the gap between germline ends came to 15 bases. The CDR3 spans 13 residues. Per the germline V gene, CDR1 is SGHTS and CDR2 is YDEGEE. CDR3 residues: CARGTPGLDTQYF. CDR3 sequence (DNA): TGTGCCAGAGGGACCCCGGGGTTAGATACGCAGTATTTT.

The rearrangement joins TRBV14 to TRBJ2-3; D perhaps matches TRBD2 (6 bases). Germline V gene lookup returns CDR1 SGHDN and CDR2 FVKESK. CDR3 length: 13 amino acids. The V end lost 2 bases, the J end lost 6 bases, and 9 bases lay between the germline ends. The CDR3 reads CASSQWRVDTQYF. The CDR3 DNA follows: TGTGCCAGCAGCCAATGGAGGGTCGATACGCAGTATTTT.

This clonotype was observed a few times. V and J are TRBV29-1 and TRBJ2-7; 9 nucleotides line up with TRBD2. V was pared by 6 bases and J by 4 bases, with 13 bases of the junction left unmatched. Per the germline V gene, CDR1 is SQVTM and CDR2 is ANQGSEA. This CDR3 region has 15 residues. In nucleotides, the CDR3 is TGCAGCGTGGGGCGGGGAGCGGGAGGTTCTTACGAGCAGTACTTC. Protein product: CSVGRGAGGSYEQYF.

The rearrangement joins TRBV28 to TRBJ1-2, with D unclear. Germline CDR1 MDHEN, CDR2 SYDVKM. The CDR3 has 12 residues. V dropped 4 bases and J dropped 7 bases, with 10 bases sitting between them. The CDR3 loop reads CASSSRTVGYTF. CDR3 bases: TGTGCCAGCAGTTCCCGGACGGTTGGCTACACCTTC.

The CDR3 protein is CASGLGDSRGNEQFF. DNA of the CDR3: TGTGCTAGTGGTTTGGGGGACTCCAGGGGAAATGAGCAGTTCTTC. V usage is TRBV12-5 and J usage is TRBJ2-1; the D gene could be TRBD1 or TRBD2 (6 bases each). V shed 1 base and J shed 7 bases, with 14 bases lying between them. This CDR3 is built from 15 residues. From germline, CDR1 is LGHNT and CDR2 FRNRAP.

The J gene is TRBJ2-1, the V gene TRBV24-1; tentative D call: TRBD2 (5 bases). From germline, CDR1 is KGHDR and CDR2 SFDVKD. The CDR3 runs to 19 residues. Trimming cost V 2 bases and J 0 bases, with 19 bases left between them. CDR3 loop: CATSDSGPIPGYSYNEQFF. The CDR3, as DNA: TGTGCCACCAGTGATTCAGGCCCCATTCCGGGATACTCCTACAATGAGCAGTTCTTC.

In its sample, this clonotype was seen many times. The gene calls are TRBV24-1 and TRBJ2-3; no reliable D call. CDR1 is KGHDR, CDR2 SFDVKD, per germline. V was shortened by 5 bases and J by 1 base, with 9 bases between the two germline ends. The CDR3 extends over 14 amino acids. CDR3 nucleotide sequence: TGTGCCACCAGTGCGGCGGTGCGCACAGATACGCAGTATTTT. As protein: CATSAAVRTDTQYF.

This clonotype was counted between two and nine times. V and J are TRBV15 and TRBJ2-3; D call uncertain. V was cut by 1 base and J by 6 bases, with 5 bases left in between. The CDR3 runs 12 residues. Germline loops: CDR1 LNHNV, CDR2 YYDKDF (reference sequence). As DNA, the CDR3 is TGTGCCACCAGCAGAGCAGCGGATACGCAGTATTTT. Protein product: CATSRAADTQYF.

This clonotype showed up just a few times. The chain uses TRBV3-1 and TRBJ1-1; D not certain. The CDR3 is made up of 13 amino acids. Germline V CDR1 and CDR2: LGHDT, YNNKEL (reference sequence). V was clipped by 0 bases and J by 4 bases, with 6 bases between them. In DNA form, the CDR3 reads TGTGCCAGCAGCCAAGATATGGGCACTGAAGCTTTCTTT. It is translated as CASSQDMGTEAFF.

The chain has TRBV12-3 or TRBV12-4 and TRBJ1-1, with unresolved D. The CDR3 extends over 14 amino acids. Trimming stripped 6 bases from V and 3 bases from J, with 14 bases between. CDR3 coding DNA: TGTGCCAGCAGCAAATTTACAGTCGACACTGAAGCTTTCTTT. It yields the protein CASSKFTVDTEAFF.

This clonotype has a count of ten or more. V is TRBV2 and J is TRBJ2-7; 11 positions agree with TRBD2. Looked up from germline, CDR1 is SNHLY and CDR2 is FYNNEI. CDR3 length: 12 residues. Losses at the gene ends were 4 bases for V and 7 bases for J; bases not matched to a gene: 0. The DNA for the CDR3 is TGTGCCAGCAGTGGACTAGCGGGGGAGCAGTACTTC. Amino acids: CASSGLAGEQYF. Complete variable domain (other parts from reference TRBV2 and TRBJ2-7): EPEVTQTPSHQVTQMGQEVILRCVPISNHLYFYWYRQILGQKVEFLVSFYNNEISEKSEIFDDQFSVERPDGSNFTLKIRSTKLEDSAMYFCASSGLAGEQYFGPGTRLTVT.

This clonotype was detected ten times or more. The chain employs TRBV28 and TRBJ2-3, with 10 positions matching TRBD2. The germline gives CDR1 MDHEN, CDR2 SYDVKM. The CDR3 runs 17 residues. After removal of 5 bases from V and 2 bases from J, the junction contained 10 bases not matched to a gene. CDR3 DNA sequence: TGTGCCAGCAGTCTCTGGACTAGCGGAATGCTCACAGATACGCAGTATTTT. This encodes CASSLWTSGMLTDTQYF.

This clonotype has ten or more counts. The chain couples TRBV12-3 or TRBV12-4 to TRBJ2-5; 10 bases agree with TRBD1. The CDR3 is 15 amino acids. V dropped 6 bases and J dropped 1; count of bases not matched to a gene: 5. CDR3 amino acids: CASRRDRGIQETQYF. In DNA, the CDR3 is TGTGCCAGCAGGCGGGACAGGGGCATCCAAGAGACCCAGTACTTC.

There are a few counts of this clonotype. This CDR3 is CASSAFVLAGAGELFF. The CDR3 nucleotides read TGTGCCAGCAGTGCGTTTGTACTAGCGGGAGCCGGGGAGCTGTTTTTT. The rearrangement joins TRBV12-3 or TRBV12-4 to TRBJ2-2, with 11 bases aligning to TRBD2. V was clipped by 5 bases and J by 6 bases; unmatched bases: 8. The length of the CDR3 is 16 residues.

In its sample, this clonotype was seen many times. V usage is TRBV7-9 and J usage is TRBJ1-1, with a tentative D call TRBD1 (5 bases). The length of the CDR3 is 13 residues. The germline V gene encodes CDR1 SEHNR and CDR2 FQNEAQ (reference sequence). Deletions cut 4 bases from V and 5 bases from J, with 11 bases between. Written as DNA, the CDR3 is TGTGCCAGCAGCTGGGGGGAGGGAACTGAAGCTTTCTTT. This codes for CASSWGEGTEAFF.

The table lists this clonotype with many counts. The genes are TRBV20-1 and TRBJ2-3, with a possible D match to TRBD1 (6 bases). V gave up 6 bases and J gave up 3 bases, with 13 bases separating them. Germline CDR1 reads DFQATT; CDR2 reads SNEGSKA (reference sequence). CDR3 length equals 13 residues. CDR3 in DNA: TGCAGTGCGGGGGAAGGGGGAACAGATACGCAGTATTTT. Its protein product is CSAGEGGTDTQYF.

The J gene is TRBJ2-7, the V gene TRBV19; D not certain. Trimming took 5 bases from V and 2 from J, leaving 10 bases between them. There are 13 residues in the CDR3. Germline V gene data show CDR1 as LNHDA and CDR2 as SQIVND (reference sequence). Here the CDR3 reads CASSRGAPYEQYF. In DNA, the CDR3 is TGTGCCAGTAGTCGAGGCGCGCCCTACGAGCAGTACTTC.

The table lists this clonotype with many counts. The chain couples TRBV7-9 to TRBJ2-4, with 8 nucleotides matching TRBD2. This CDR3 has 13 residues. Germline lookup yields CDR1 SEHNR and CDR2 FQNEAQ (reference sequence). J was trimmed by 2 bases and V by 10 bases; bases with no gene match: 4. This chain's CDR3 is CATGGETKNIQYF. Here the CDR3 DNA reads TGTGCCACCGGGGGGGAGACCAAAAACATTCAGTACTTC.

The chain joins TRBV7-9 to TRBJ1-2; D remains ambiguous. The germline V gene has CDR1 SEHNR and CDR2 FQNEAQ (reference sequence). The CDR3 contains 15 residues. Trimming left V 2 bases short and J 8 bases short, with 18 bases between. The CDR3 loop is CASSLSQLTESGYTF. DNA of the CDR3: TGTGCCAGCAGCTTATCACAACTGACCGAGAGCGGCTACACCTTC.

The chain recombines TRBV2 with TRBJ2-1; D unresolved. V lost 3 bases and J 9 bases, leaving 12 bases between the germline ends. Germline CDR1 SNHLY, CDR2 FYNNEI. The CDR3 consists of 13 residues. DNA of the CDR3: TGTGCCAGCAGTGAGAAAGGGCCAGTTGAGCAGTTCTTC. This encodes CASSEKGPVEQFF.

The V gene is TRBV20-1, the J gene TRBJ2-7; D is uncertain. The CDR3 extends over 13 amino acids. Germline CDR1 is DFQATT and CDR2 is SNEGSKA (reference sequence). Trimming left V 3 bases short and J 0 bases short, with 9 bases between. This CDR3 reads CSASEAASYEQYF. Written as DNA, the CDR3 is TGCAGTGCTAGTGAGGCAGCCTCCTACGAGCAGTACTTC.

This clonotype was counted at least ten times. The CDR3 is CASTSLSGSDTQYF. In nucleotides, the CDR3 is TGTGCCAGCACTTCCCTCAGTGGGTCAGATACGCAGTATTTT. The chain recombines TRBV11-3 with TRBJ2-3, with D unresolved. The CDR3 totals 14 residues. V gave up 7 bases and J gave up 4 bases, with 15 bases separating them. Germline loops: CDR1 SGHNT, CDR2 YENEEA.

Ten or more counts support this clonotype. This sequence joins TRBV28 and TRBJ1-4; 8 positions match TRBD1. This CDR3 is built from 15 residues. CDR1 MDHEN and CDR2 SYDVKM come from the germline V gene. With V trimmed by 6 bases and J by 8 bases, 11 bases remained unmatched. The CDR3 loop reads CASRPPGAGGEKLFF. The CDR3 DNA sequence: TGTGCCAGCAGACCCCCAGGGGCAGGGGGCGAAAAACTGTTTTTT.